This TCR beta chain was observed in a study of CD8 T cells in ankylosing spondylitis. General study findings and limits: Disease-linked clones were reportedly significantly enriched in matched ankylosing spondylitis synovial fluid. CD8+ cells made up the disease-linked clones, which were relatively rare in peripheral blood.

This clonotype was seen a handful of times. Its specificity is unknown. TCRdb analysed the 5' RACE reads with MiXCR anew, one entry per CDR3 protein. Among just over 300,000 distinct CDR3 sequences, less than 25% were seen once, and the ten largest hold 3.5%. Germline loops: CDR1 DFQATT, CDR2 SNEGSKA (reference sequence). This CDR3 spans 14 amino acids. V lost 6 bases, J lost 2 bases, and 8 bases stayed unmatched. The gene calls are TRBV20-1 and TRBJ2-3; TRBD2 matches 7 bases. Input material: blood, either unsorted or a sorted T cell fraction (not recorded which). This clonotype was sampled from a female donor with ankylosing spondylitis or in good health (not recorded which). The CDR3 DNA sequence: TGCAGTGCAAGACGGGGGGATTTCACAGATACGCAGTATTTT. The encoded protein is CSARRGDFTDTQYF.